This TCR beta chain emerged from a study of blood T cells in healthy people across ages. Using a J-beta primer mix together with a sample-barcoded 5' primer, a second PCR was run for roughly 7 to 11 cycles. TCRdb re-derived calls from the 5' RACE reads in MiXCR, one entry per CDR3 protein. The data contain about 1.5 million distinct CDR3 sequences, around 39% of them singletons. Extracted total RNA amounted to at least 5 micrograms for each sample. V lost 7 bases, J lost 5 bases, and 9 bases stayed unmatched. This CDR3 region has 15 residues. CDR1 and CDR2 (germline): SNHLY, FYNNEI. The chain carries TRBV2 and TRBJ1-5, with TRBD1 matching over 9 bases. The TCR was taken from a woman aged 18-30 years in good health. The sample consisted of blood. The CDR3 spells CASTRGTGPYQPQHF. In DNA form, the CDR3 reads TGTGCCAGCACCCGAGGGACAGGGCCATATCAGCCCCAGCATTTT.